These 20 T cell receptor beta chains were sequenced from one sample in a study of T cells in women clearing cervical HPV infection. Generated by immunoSEQ multiplex PCR, the TCRdb table keeps only in-frame clones and is missing some. The sample data list under 35,000 clones. The sample consisted of blood buffy coat. These receptors were obtained from a woman aged 18 to 75 with a cervical HPV16 infection that either progressed to CIN3+ or cleared (not recorded which).

The CDR3 spells CASSQRDRVETQYF. The CDR3 bases that were read are TGTGCCAGCAGCCAAAGGGACAGGGTAGAGACC. This chain connects TRBV5-5 to TRBJ2-5, with TRBD1 identical over 9 bases. The read falls 3 residues short of the CDR3 end, and the missing part is taken from the germline J gene. The germline V gene encodes CDR1 SGHKS and CDR2 YYEKEE (reference sequence). The CDR3 totals 14 residues. J gave up 4 bases and V 4 bases, and 5 bases lay outside the gene matches.

Comments on this clone: The read finishes 3 residues shy of the CDR3 end, and the germline J gene is used to complete it. The chain links TRBV18 to TRBJ1-5; possible D gene TRBD1, 5 bases. CDR3 length: 14 residues. Trimming took 2 bases from V and 1 from J, leaving 6 bases between them. Germline V gene data show CDR1 as KGHSH and CDR2 as LQKENI. Here the CDR3 reads CASSPGASNQPQHF. The covered CDR3 bases are TGTGCCAGCTCACCAGGGGCCAGCAATCAGCCC.

A remark on this clone: The read halts 3 residues ahead of the CDR3 end, with the missing end drawn from the germline J gene. The rearrangement uses TRBV5-1 and TRBJ2-3; D gene uncertain. Germline V gene lookup returns CDR1 SGHRS and CDR2 YFSETQ. CDR3 size: 13 residues. The CDR3 is CASSLMSQETQYF. The DNA read from the CDR3 is TGCGCCAGCAGCTTGATGTCACAAGAGACG.

In regard to this clone: Sequencing ends 3 residues short of the CDR3 end; the germline J gene provides the rest. The chain is built from TRBV20-1 and TRBJ2-1; 12 bases line up with TRBD2. The CDR3 is made up of 16 amino acids. CDR1 and CDR2 from the germline V gene are DFQATT and SNEGSKA (reference sequence). Losses at the gene ends were 2 bases for V and 3 bases for J; bases not matched to a gene: 5. CDR3 amino acids: CSARITSGGFYNEQFF. CDR3 DNA (partial): TGCAGTGCTAGAATAACTAGCGGGGGGTTCTACAATGAG.

A remark on this clone: The sequenced fragment ends 3 residues before the CDR3 boundary, so the rest is inferred from the germline J gene. J is TRBJ2-2 and V is TRBV19; weak D call: TRBD1 (5 bases). This CDR3 has 16 residues. Germline CDR1 and CDR2: LNHDA and SQIVND (reference sequence). CDR3 protein: CASSIQVSSGANVLFF. The DNA read from the CDR3 is TGTGCCAGTAGTATACAGGTCAGCTCTGGGGCCAACGTG.

On this clone: The read finishes 3 residues shy of the CDR3 end, and the germline J gene is used to complete it. J is TRBJ1-2 and V is TRBV13; D is uncertain. The CDR3 runs to 15 residues. The germline V gene encodes CDR1 PRHDT and CDR2 FYEKMQ (reference sequence). V was pared by 0 bases and J by 4 bases, with 12 bases between. The CDR3: CASSLGRFNTYGYTF. CDR3 bases read: TGTGCCAGCAGCTTAGGCCGTTTTAACACCTATGGC.

To note about this clone: Coverage ceases 3 residues before the CDR3 finishes, and the germline J gene fills in the end. The V call is TRBV5-1, the J call TRBJ2-3; D is uncertain. Looked up from germline, CDR1 is SGHRS and CDR2 is YFSETQ. This CDR3 is built from 13 residues. CDR3 bases read: TGCGCCAGCAGCCCCAGACTCGGTGAGACG. It specifies CASSPRLGET. The complete CDR3 reads CASSPRLGETQYF. The variable domain in full, completed from reference TRBV5-1 and TRBJ2-3, reads KAGVTQTPRYLIKTRGQQVTLSCSPISGHRSVSWYQQTPGQGLQFLFEYFSETQRNKGNFPGRFSGRQFSNSRSEMNVSTLELGDSALYLCASSPRLGETQYFGPGTRLTVL.

In the case of this clone: The read terminates 3 residues before the CDR3 end, so the remaining end is supplied by the germline J gene. The chain joins TRBV2 to TRBJ1-4; 7 bases line up with TRBD1. This CDR3 is built from 15 residues. CDR1 SNHLY and CDR2 FYNNEI come from the germline V gene. V trimming: 6 bases; J trimming: 6 bases; junction bases outside the gene matches: 10. CDR3 DNA (partial): TGTGCCAGCAGCCAGGAGACAGGGAGCTATGAAAAA. This encodes CASSQETGSYEK. The complete CDR3 protein is CASSQETGSYEKLFF.

As for this clone: The observed sequence ends 3 residues before the CDR3 terminus, with the missing tail filled in from the germline J gene. The J gene is TRBJ2-3, the V gene TRBV9, with TRBD1 matching 7 bases. V lost 0 bases and J lost 6; bases outside the gene matches: 13. CDR1 and CDR2 (germline): SGDLS, YYNGEE. The CDR3 contains 17 residues. The CDR3: CASSVEDRWWNGDTQYF. CDR3 DNA (partial): TGTGCCAGCAGCGTAGAGGACAGGTGGTGGAATGGTGATACG.

A word on this clone: Read coverage stops 3 residues before the CDR3 terminus; the germline J gene supplies the remainder. This rearrangement joins TRBV28 to TRBJ2-1; weak D call: TRBD1 (5 bases). This CDR3 comprises 15 residues. V lost 6 bases and J lost 5, with 17 bases in between. Germline V gives CDR1 MDHEN, CDR2 SYDVKM. The CDR3: CASSLISDTNNEQFF. The sequenced CDR3 bases are TGTGCCAGCAGCCTAATTTCGGACACTAACAATGAG.

About this clone: The read stops 3 residues short of the end of the CDR3; the missing end is completed from the germline J gene. The chain couples TRBV7-2 to TRBJ2-7; TRBD2 matches 10 bases. This CDR3 has 15 residues. CDR1 and CDR2 (germline): SGHTA, FQGNSA. With V trimmed by 7 bases and J by 3 bases, 9 bases remained unmatched. The sequenced CDR3 bases are TGTGCCAGCAAACCAGCAGCGGGAGGGCTCTACGAG. Its translation is CASKPAAGGLYE. The entire CDR3 protein reads CASKPAAGGLYEQYF.

The CDR3 sequence: CASSGQGNSPLFF. Incomplete CDR3 DNA: TGTGCCAGTAGCGGACAGGGGAATTCACCG. The chain is built from TRBV19 and TRBJ2-2; 9 positions agree with TRBD1. The read ends 3 residues early relative to the CDR3; the germline J gene fills the gap. Germline V gives CDR1 LNHDA, CDR2 SQIVND (reference sequence). The length of the CDR3 is 13 residues.

A word on this clone: The missing CDR3 end, 3 residues past where the read stops, is filled in from the germline J gene. The chain recombines TRBV7-8 with TRBJ2-3; 7 bases are shared with TRBD2. The CDR3 length is 15 residues. Looked up from germline, CDR1 is SGHVS and CDR2 is FQNEAQ. The chain's CDR3 is CASSYSGAAQETQYF. CDR3 DNA, as far as it was read: TGTGCCAGCAGTTACAGCGGGGCTGCCCAGGAGACG. Drawing the rest from reference TRBV7-8 and TRBJ2-3, the complete variable domain is GAGVSQSPRYKVAKRGQDVALRCDPISGHVSLFWYQQALGQGPEFLTYFQNEAQLDKSGLPSDRFFAERPEGSVSTLKIQRTQQEDSAVYLCASSYSGAAQETQYFGPGTRLTVL.

A word on this clone: The missing CDR3 end, 3 residues past where the read stops, is filled in from the germline J gene. V gene TRBV11-2 combines with J gene TRBJ2-2, with TRBD1 matching over 8 bases. The V gene end was trimmed by 5 bases and the J gene end by 4 bases; junction bases not matched to a gene: 6. The CDR3 is 15 residues long. Germline CDR1 SGHAT, CDR2 FQNNGV. CDR3 bases read: TGTGCCAGCAGCCAAATCGACAGGGGCACCGGGGAG. It is translated as CASSQIDRGTGE. The full-length CDR3 reads as CASSQIDRGTGELFF.

Comments on this clone: The CDR3 extends 3 residues past the end of the read, so its final part is completed from the germline J gene. Other DNA sequences of this sample code for an identical CDR3. This sequence joins TRBV5-1 and TRBJ2-5, with D possibly being TRBD2 (6 bases). V shed 1 base and J shed 4 bases, with 8 bases lying between them. The germline V gene encodes CDR1 SGHRS and CDR2 YFSETQ. This CDR3 is built from 13 residues. The CDR3 region is CASSLLGGETQYF. The part of the CDR3 DNA that was read is TGCGCCAGCAGCTTGTTGGGGGGAGAGACC.

On this clone itself: The read gets to within 3 residues of the CDR3 end, and the germline J gene fills in the rest. This chain links TRBV20-1 with TRBJ2-7, with D perhaps matching TRBD1 (6 bases). The V gene lost 6 bases and the J gene lost 2 bases, with 14 bases spanning the gap. Germline V gene lookup returns CDR1 DFQATT and CDR2 SNEGSKA (reference sequence). This CDR3 has 13 amino acids. The covered CDR3 bases are TGCAGTGCCATACAGGGAAGACCCTACGAG. Protein product: CSAIQGRPYE. In full, the CDR3 is CSAIQGRPYEQYF.

To note about this clone: The read gets to within 3 residues of the CDR3 end, and the germline J gene fills in the rest. The V and J genes are TRBV19 and TRBJ2-3; TRBD2 matches at 8 bases. CDR1 and CDR2 from the germline V gene are LNHDA and SQIVND (reference sequence). The CDR3 length is 14 residues. CDR3 sequence reads: CASSIGGGNQPQYF. The CDR3 bases that were read are TGTGCCAGTAGTATCGGGGGGGGCAATCAGCCG.

On this clone: The observed sequence ends 3 residues before the CDR3 terminus, with the missing tail filled in from the germline J gene. The chain carries TRBV2 and TRBJ2-2; D not resolved. CDR3 size: 14 residues. Per the germline V gene, CDR1 is SNHLY and CDR2 is FYNNEI. The germline V and J ends were trimmed by 3 bases and 1 base, with 6 bases remaining between them. CDR3 DNA, as far as it was read: TGTGCCAGCAGTGAGTCGGTGAACACCGGGGAG. Translating gives CASSESVNTGE. The whole CDR3 protein is CASSESVNTGELFF. The full variable domain, in which reference TRBV2 and TRBJ2-2 provide the parts outside the CDR3, is EPEVTQTPSHQVTQMGQEVILRCVPISNHLYFYWYRQILGQKVEFLVSFYNNEISEKSEIFDDQFSVERPDGSNFTLKIRSTKLEDSAMYFCASSESVNTGELFFGEGSRLTVL.

On this clone: The read stops 3 residues short of the end of the CDR3; the missing end is completed from the germline J gene. The chain recombines TRBV9 with TRBJ2-6; 8 bases fit TRBD1. Looked up from germline, CDR1 is SGDLS and CDR2 is YYNGEE. The CDR3 contains 16 residues. The V segment lost 0 bases and the J segment 2 bases; nucleotides outside the gene matches: 1. The CDR3 is CASSVGTGTGANVLTF. CDR3 DNA, as far as it was read: TGTGCCAGCAGCGTAGGGACAGGGACTGGGGCCAACGTC.

The CDR3 sequence is CASSDSLSGAGGYTF. CDR3 bases read: TGTGCCAGCAGTGACTCACTCTCAGGGGCAGGTGGC. This rearrangement joins TRBV6-4 to TRBJ1-2; D might be TRBD1 (6 bases). The CDR3 end lies 3 residues beyond the end of the read and is filled in from the germline J gene. With 0 bases removed from V and 7 bases from J, the gap between germline ends came to 15 bases. The CDR3 consists of 15 residues. CDR1 and CDR2 from the germline V gene are MRHNA and SNTAGT.